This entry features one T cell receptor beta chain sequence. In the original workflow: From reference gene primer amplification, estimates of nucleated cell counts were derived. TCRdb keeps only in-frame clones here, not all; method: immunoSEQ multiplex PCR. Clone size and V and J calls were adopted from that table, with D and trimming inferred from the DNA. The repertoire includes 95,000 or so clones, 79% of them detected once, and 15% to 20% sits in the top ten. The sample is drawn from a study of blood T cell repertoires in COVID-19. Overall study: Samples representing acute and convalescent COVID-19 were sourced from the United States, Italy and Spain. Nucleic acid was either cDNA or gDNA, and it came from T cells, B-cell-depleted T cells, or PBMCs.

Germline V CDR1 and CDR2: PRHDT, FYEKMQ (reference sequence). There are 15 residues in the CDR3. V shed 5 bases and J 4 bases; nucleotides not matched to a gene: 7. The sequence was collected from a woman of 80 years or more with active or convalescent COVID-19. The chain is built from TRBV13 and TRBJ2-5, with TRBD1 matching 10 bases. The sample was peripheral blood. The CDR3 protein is CASSERTGGRETQYF. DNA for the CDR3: TGTGCCAGCAGCGAACGGACAGGGGGTCGAGAGACCCAGTACTTC.